Here is one TCR beta chain with its context. V was clipped by 5 bases and J by 3 bases; unmatched bases: 4. CDR1 is LNHDA, CDR2 SQIVND, per germline (reference sequence). This CDR3 is built from 14 residues. Assay used: immunoSEQ multiplex PCR; TCRdb lists only in-frame clones, some missing. The sample carries tens of thousands of clones, approximately 95% recorded once. This entry is derived from a study of T cell changes during pregnancy in multiple sclerosis. The specimen was CD4+ T cells from peripheral blood mononuclear cells, collected after pregnancy. The chain joins TRBV19 to TRBJ2-1, with TRBD2 matching 7 bases. This receptor was obtained from a female donor with multiple sclerosis, enrolled in a pregnancy study. The CDR3 reads CASSWEGRYNEQFF. CDR3 nucleotides: TGTGCCAGTAGTTGGGAGGGCCGCTACAATGAGCAGTTCTTC. Drawing the rest from reference TRBV19 and TRBJ2-1, the complete variable domain is DGGITQSPKYLFRKEGQNVTLSCEQNLNHDAMYWYRQDPGQGLRLIYYSQIVNDFQKGDIAEGYSVSREKKESFPLTVTSAQKNPTAFYLCASSWEGRYNEQFFGPGTRLTVL.